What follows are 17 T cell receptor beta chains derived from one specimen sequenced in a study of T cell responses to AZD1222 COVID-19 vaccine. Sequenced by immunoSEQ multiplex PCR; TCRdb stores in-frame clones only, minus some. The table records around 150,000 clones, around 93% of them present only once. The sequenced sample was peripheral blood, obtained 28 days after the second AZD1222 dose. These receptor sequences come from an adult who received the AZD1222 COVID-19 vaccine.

The CDR3 reads CASSPRGQGNTEAFF. In DNA, the CDR3 is TGTGCCAGCTCACCCAGGGGGCAGGGAAACACTGAAGCTTTCTTT. This chain links TRBV18 with TRBJ1-1; 8 nucleotides line up with TRBD1. This CDR3 spans 15 amino acids. Germline CDR1 KGHSH, CDR2 LQKENI. Trimming removed 3 bases from V and 2 bases from J; junction bases left unmatched: 5. The complete variable domain, with remaining parts taken from reference TRBV18 and TRBJ1-1, reads NAGVMQNPRHLVRRRGQEARLRCSPMKGHSHVYWYRQLPEEGLKFMVYLQKENIIDESGMPKERFSAEFPKEGPSILRIQQVVRGDSAAYFCASSPRGQGNTEAFFGQGTRLTVV.

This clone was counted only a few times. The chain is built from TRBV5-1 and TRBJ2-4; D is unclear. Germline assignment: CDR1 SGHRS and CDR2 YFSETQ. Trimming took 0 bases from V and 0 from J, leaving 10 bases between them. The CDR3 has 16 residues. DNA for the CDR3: TGCGCCAGCAGCTTGGATTCAGGACGAGCCAAAAACATTCAGTACTTC. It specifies CASSLDSGRAKNIQYF.

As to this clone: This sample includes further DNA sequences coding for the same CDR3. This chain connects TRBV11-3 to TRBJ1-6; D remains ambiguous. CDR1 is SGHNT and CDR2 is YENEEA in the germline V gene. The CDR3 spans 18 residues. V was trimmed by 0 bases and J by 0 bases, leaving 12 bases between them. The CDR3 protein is CASSLDQGGSSYNSPLHF. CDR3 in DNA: TGTGCCAGCAGCTTAGATCAAGGAGGCAGCTCCTATAATTCACCCCTCCACTTT.

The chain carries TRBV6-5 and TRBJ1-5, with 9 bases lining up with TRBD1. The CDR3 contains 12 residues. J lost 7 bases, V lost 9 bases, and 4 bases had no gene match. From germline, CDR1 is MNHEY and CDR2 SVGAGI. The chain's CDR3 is CASTGGGQPQHF. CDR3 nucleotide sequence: TGTGCCAGTACAGGGGGCGGGCAGCCCCAGCATTTT.

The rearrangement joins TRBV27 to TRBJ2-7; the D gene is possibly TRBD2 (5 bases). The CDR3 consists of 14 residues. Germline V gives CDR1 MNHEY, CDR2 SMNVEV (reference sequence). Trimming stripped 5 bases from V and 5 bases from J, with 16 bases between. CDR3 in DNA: TGTGCCAGCAGTCCACCCGAGGGTTTCCACGAGCAGTACTTC. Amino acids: CASSPPEGFHEQYF.

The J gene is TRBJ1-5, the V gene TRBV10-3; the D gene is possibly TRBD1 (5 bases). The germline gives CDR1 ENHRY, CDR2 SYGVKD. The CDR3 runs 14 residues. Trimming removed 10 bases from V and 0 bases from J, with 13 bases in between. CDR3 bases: TGTGCCACCGGGACGGACTATAGCAATCAGCCCCAGCATTTT. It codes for CATGTDYSNQPQHF.

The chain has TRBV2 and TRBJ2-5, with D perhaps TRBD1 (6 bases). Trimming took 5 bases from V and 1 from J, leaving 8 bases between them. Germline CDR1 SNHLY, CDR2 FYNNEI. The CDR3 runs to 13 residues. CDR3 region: CASSLDSQETQYF. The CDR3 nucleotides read TGTGCCAGCAGTCTGGACAGCCAAGAGACCCAGTACTTC. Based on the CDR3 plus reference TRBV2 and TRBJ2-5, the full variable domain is EPEVTQTPSHQVTQMGQEVILRCVPISNHLYFYWYRQILGQKVEFLVSFYNNEISEKSEIFDDQFSVERPDGSNFTLKIRSTKLEDSAMYFCASSLDSQETQYFGPGTRLLVL.

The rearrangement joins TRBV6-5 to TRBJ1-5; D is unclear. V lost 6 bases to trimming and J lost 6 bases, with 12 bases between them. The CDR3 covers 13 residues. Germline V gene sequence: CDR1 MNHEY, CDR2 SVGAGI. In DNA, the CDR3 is TGTGCCAGCAGCGGGGAATCTGGTCAGCCCCAGCATTTT. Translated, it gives CASSGESGQPQHF.

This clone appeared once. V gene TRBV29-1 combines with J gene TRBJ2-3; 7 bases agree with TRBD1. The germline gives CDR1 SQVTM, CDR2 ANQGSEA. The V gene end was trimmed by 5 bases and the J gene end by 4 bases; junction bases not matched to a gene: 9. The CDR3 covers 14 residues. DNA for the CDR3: TGCAGCGTTCGAACAGGGGTGGGGGCAGATACGCAGTATTTT. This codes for CSVRTGVGADTQYF.

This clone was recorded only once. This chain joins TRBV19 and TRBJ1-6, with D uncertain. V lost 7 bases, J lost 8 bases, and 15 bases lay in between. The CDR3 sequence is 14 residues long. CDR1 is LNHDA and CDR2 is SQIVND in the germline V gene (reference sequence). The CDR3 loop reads CASTPTDQYSPLHF. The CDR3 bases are TGTGCCAGTACTCCCACAGACCAATATTCACCCCTCCACTTT.

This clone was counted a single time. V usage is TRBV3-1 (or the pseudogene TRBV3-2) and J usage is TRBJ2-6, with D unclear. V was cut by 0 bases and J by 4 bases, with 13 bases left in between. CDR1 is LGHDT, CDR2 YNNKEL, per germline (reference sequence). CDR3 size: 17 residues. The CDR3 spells CASSQEASFSGANVLTF. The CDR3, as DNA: TGTGCCAGCAGCCAAGAGGCCAGTTTCTCCGGGGCCAACGTCCTGACTTTC.

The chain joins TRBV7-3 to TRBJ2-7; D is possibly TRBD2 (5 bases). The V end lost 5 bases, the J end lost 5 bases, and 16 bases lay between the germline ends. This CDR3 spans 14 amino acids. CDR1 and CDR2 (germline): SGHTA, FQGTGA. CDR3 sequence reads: CASSPTTSFDEQYF. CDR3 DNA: TGTGCCAGCAGCCCCACCACTAGTTTCGACGAGCAGTACTTC.

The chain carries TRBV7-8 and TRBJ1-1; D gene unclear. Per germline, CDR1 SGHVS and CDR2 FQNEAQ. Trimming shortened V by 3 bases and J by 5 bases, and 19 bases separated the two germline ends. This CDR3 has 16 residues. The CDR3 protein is CASSFSEVVEGTEAFF. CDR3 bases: TGTGCCAGCAGCTTCTCCGAGGTGGTGGAAGGGACTGAAGCTTTCTTT.

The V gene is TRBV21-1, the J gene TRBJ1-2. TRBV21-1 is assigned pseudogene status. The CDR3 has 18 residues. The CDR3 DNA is TGTGCCAGCAGCATACCCCGGGACCACCGCGGGTCTAACTATGGCTACACCTTC. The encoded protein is CASSIPRDHRGSNYGYTF.

CDR3: CATMTGTVFVGTEAFF. CDR3 coding DNA: TGTGCCACAATGACCGGGACGGTCTTCGTCGGGACTGAAGCTTTCTTT. The chain carries TRBV19 and TRBJ1-1; possible D gene TRBD1, 5 bases. CDR3 size: 16 residues. Trimming left V 10 bases short and J 5 bases short, with 26 bases between. Germline CDR1 is LNHDA and CDR2 is SQIVND (reference sequence).

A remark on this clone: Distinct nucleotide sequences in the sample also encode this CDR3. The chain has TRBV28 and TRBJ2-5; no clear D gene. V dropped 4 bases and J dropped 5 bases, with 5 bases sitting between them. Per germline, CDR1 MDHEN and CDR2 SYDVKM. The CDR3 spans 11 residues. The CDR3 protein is CASSSRETQYF. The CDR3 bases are TGTGCCAGCAGTTCTAGGGAGACCCAGTACTTC.

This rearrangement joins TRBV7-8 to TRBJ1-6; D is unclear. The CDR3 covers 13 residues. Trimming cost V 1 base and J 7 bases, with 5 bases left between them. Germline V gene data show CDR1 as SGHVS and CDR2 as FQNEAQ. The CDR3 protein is CASSLVTNSPLHF. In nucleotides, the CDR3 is TGTGCCAGCAGCTTAGTCACGAATTCACCCCTCCACTTT.